This paragraph covers one TCR beta chain sequence. This sample is part of a study of control samples from healthy donors and cancer patients. V trimming: 6 bases; J trimming: 5 bases; junction bases outside the gene matches: 6. CDR1 and CDR2 from the germline V gene are MNHNY and SVGAGI (reference sequence). The length of the CDR3 is 13 residues. Clones were sequenced by immunoSEQ multiplex PCR, and TCRdb holds only the in-frame ones, with some missing. The repertoire holds 100,000 to 150,000 clones, with around 90% as singletons. This sequence originates from a man younger than 30 in good health. The genes are TRBV6-6 and TRBJ2-5; 7 bases align to TRBD2. The sequenced sample was blood. CDR3 in amino acids: CASSWTSDETQYF. In nucleotides, the CDR3 is TGTGCCAGCAGCTGGACTAGTGATGAGACCCAGTACTTC.